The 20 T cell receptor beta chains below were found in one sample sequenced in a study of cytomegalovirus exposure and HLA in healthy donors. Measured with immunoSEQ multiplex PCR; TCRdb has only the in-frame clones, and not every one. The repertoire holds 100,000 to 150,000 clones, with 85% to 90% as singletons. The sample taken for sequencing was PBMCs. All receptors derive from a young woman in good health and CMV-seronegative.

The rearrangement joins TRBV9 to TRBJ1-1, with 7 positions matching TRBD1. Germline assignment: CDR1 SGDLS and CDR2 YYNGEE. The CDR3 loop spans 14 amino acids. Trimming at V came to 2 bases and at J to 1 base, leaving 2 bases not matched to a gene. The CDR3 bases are TGTGCCAGCAGCGTGGGACAGCAGAACACTGAAGCTTTCTTT. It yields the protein CASSVGQQNTEAFF.

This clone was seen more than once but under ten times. CDR3 amino acids: CASSQARSPLHF. CDR3 in DNA: TGTGCCAGCAGCCAAGCTCGGTCACCCCTCCACTTT. V and J are TRBV14 and TRBJ1-6; no reliable D call. CDR1 and CDR2 from the germline V gene are SGHDN and FVKESK. This CDR3 comprises 12 residues. The germline V and J ends were trimmed by 1 base and 10 bases, with 5 bases remaining between them.

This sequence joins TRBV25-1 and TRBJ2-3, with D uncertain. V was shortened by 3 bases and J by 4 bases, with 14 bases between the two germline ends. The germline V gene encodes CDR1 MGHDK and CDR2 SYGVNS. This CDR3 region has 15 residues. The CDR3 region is CASSDRLASPDTQYF. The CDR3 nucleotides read TGTGCCAGCAGTGATAGACTCGCAAGCCCAGATACGCAGTATTTT.

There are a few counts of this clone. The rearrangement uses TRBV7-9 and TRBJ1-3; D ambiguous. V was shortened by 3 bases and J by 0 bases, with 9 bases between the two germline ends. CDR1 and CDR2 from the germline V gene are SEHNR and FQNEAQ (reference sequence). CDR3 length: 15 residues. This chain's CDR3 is CASSFAWSSGNTIYF. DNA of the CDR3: TGTGCCAGCAGCTTCGCGTGGAGCTCTGGAAACACCATATATTTT.

The chain's CDR3 is CASSDFEAGVHNEQFF. CDR3 bases: TGTGCCAGCAGTGACTTCGAGGCAGGGGTCCACAATGAGCAGTTCTTC. The rearrangement links TRBV2 to TRBJ2-1, with D maybe TRBD1 (6 bases). The V end was cut by 3 bases, the J end by 5 bases, with 17 bases between. The germline gives CDR1 SNHLY, CDR2 FYNNEI. The CDR3 sequence is 16 residues long.

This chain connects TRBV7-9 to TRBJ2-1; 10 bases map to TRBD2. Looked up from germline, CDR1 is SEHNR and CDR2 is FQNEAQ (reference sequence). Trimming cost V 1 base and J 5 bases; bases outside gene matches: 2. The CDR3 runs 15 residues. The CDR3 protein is CASSLGTSGDNEQFF. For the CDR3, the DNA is TGTGCCAGCAGCTTAGGGACTAGCGGAGACAATGAGCAGTTCTTC.

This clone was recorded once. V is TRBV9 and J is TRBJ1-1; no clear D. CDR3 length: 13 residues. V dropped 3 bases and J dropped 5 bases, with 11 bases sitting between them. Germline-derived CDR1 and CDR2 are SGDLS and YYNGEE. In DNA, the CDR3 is TGTGCCAGCAGCGCCGAGCGCGGGACTGAAGCTTTCTTT. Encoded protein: CASSAERGTEAFF.

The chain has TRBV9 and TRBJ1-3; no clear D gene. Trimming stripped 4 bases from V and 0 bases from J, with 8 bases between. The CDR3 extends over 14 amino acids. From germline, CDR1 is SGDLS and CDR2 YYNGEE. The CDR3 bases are TGTGCCAGCAGCCCCTACGACTCTGGAAACACCATATATTTT. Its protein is CASSPYDSGNTIYF.

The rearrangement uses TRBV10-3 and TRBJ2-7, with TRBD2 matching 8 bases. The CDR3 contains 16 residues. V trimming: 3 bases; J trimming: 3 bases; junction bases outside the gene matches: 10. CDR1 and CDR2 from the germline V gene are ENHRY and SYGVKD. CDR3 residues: CAISEPGRGTVYEQYF. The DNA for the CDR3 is TGTGCCATCAGTGAACCCGGGAGGGGGACGGTCTACGAGCAGTACTTC.

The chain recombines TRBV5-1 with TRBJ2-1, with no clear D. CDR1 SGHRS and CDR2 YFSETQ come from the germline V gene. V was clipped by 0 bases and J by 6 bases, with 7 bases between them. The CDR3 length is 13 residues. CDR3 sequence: CASSLEQSNEQFF. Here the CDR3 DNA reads TGCGCCAGCAGCTTGGAACAGTCCAATGAGCAGTTCTTC.

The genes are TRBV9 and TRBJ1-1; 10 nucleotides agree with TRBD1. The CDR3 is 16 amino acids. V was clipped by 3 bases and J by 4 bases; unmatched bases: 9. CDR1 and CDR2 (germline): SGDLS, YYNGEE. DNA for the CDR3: TGTGCCAGCAGCGCGAGACAGGGGGCGTCGGGCACTGAAGCTTTCTTT. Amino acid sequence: CASSARQGASGTEAFF.

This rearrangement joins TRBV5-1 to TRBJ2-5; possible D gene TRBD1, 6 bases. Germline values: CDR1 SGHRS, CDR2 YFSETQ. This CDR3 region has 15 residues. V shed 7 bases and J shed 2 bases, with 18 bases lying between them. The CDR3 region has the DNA TGCGCCAGCGCAGGGGCCGGGACCAGGCAAGAGACCCAGTACTTC. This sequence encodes CASAGAGTRQETQYF.

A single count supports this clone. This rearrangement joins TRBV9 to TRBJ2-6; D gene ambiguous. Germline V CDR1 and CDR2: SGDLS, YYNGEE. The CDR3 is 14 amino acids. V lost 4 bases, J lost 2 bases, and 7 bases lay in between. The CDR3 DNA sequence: TGTGCCAGCAGCCCCACAACTGGGGCCAACGTCCTGACTTTC. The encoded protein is CASSPTTGANVLTF. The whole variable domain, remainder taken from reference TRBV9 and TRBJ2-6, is DSGVTQTPKHLITATGQRVTLRCSPRSGDLSVYWYQQSLDQGLQFLIQYYNGEERAKGNILERFSAQQFPDLHSELNLSSLELGDSALYFCASSPTTGANVLTFGAGSRLTVL.

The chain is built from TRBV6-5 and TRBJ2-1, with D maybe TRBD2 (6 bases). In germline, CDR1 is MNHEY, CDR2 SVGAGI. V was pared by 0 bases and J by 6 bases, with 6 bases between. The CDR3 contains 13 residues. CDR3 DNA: TGTGCCAGCAGTTACTCGACTAGCAATGAGCAGTTCTTC. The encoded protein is CASSYSTSNEQFF.

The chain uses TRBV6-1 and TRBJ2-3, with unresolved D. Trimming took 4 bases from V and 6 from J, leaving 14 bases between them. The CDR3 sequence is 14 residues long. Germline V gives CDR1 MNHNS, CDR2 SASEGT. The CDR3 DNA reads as TGTGCCAGCAGTGCAGCTGGCCCAGTGGATACGCAGTATTTT. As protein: CASSAAGPVDTQYF.

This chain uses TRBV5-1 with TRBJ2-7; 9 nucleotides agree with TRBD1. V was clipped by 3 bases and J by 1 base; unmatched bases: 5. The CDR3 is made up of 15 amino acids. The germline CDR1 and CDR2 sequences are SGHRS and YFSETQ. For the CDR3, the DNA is TGCGCCAGCAGCTGGGGACAGGGCCTTTCCTACGAGCAGTACTTC. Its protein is CASSWGQGLSYEQYF.

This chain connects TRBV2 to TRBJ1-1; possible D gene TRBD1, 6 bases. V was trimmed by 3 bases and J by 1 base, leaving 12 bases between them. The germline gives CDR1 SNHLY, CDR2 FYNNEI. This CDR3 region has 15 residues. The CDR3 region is CASSDGGTQNTEAFF. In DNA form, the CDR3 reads TGTGCCAGCAGTGACGGTGGGACACAGAACACTGAAGCTTTCTTT.

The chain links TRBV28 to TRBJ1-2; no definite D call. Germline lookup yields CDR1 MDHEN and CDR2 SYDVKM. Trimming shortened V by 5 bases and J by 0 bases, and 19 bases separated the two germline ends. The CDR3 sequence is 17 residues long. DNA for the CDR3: TGTGCCAGCAGTCTATCGAGCGGTGGGTACCCTAACTATGGCTACACCTTC. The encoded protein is CASSLSSGGYPNYGYTF.

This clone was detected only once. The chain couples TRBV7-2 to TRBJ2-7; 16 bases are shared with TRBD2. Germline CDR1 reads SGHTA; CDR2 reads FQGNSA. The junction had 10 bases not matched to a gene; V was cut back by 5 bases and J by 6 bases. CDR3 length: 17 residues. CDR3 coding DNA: TGTGCCAGCAGCCGGTATGGGACTAGCGGGGGGGCTGGCGAGCAGTACTTC. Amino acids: CASSRYGTSGGAGEQYF.

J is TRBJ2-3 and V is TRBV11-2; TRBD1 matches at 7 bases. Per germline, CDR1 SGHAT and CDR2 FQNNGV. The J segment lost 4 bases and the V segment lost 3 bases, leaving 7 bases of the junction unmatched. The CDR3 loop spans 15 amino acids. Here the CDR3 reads CASSLTGMDPDTQYF. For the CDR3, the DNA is TGTGCCAGCAGCTTGACAGGGATGGATCCAGATACGCAGTATTTT.